This T cell receptor (beta chain) was captured by sequencing in a study of CD8 T cells in Susac syndrome. An amount of RNA that ranged from about 0.45 to 1 ug was reverse transcribed with random hexamers. TCRdb processed the immunoSEQ multiplex PCR reads anew with MiXCR; each CDR3 protein has one entry. Of nearly 200,000 distinct CDR3 sequences in the sample, over 90% are singletons; the top ten hold around 0.085%. The CDR3 is 15 residues long. The germline V gene encodes CDR1 MGHDK and CDR2 SYGVNS. The V and J ends lost 2 bases and 1 base respectively, with 8 bases between them. The sequence came from a human donor with multiple sclerosis. The rearrangement joins TRBV25-1 to TRBJ2-2, with D possibly being TRBD2 (5 bases). The specimen was CD4+ T cells from PBMCs. For the CDR3, the DNA is TGTGCCAGCAGTGAAGGTACTAGGAACACCGGGGAGCTGTTTTTT. It codes for CASSEGTRNTGELFF.